This paragraph covers one T cell receptor (beta chain) sequence. Its antigen remains unknown. In the original analysis: Quality scores were absent from the junction-only immunoSEQ sequences, so filtering differed. Repertoires were generated with immunoSEQ multiplex PCR, while TCRdb's copy carries only in-frame clones and drops some. D and trimming come from the DNA, and the V and J calls and clone size come from that table. The repertoire holds more than 400,000 clones, with about 85% as singletons. Germline V CDR1 and CDR2: SEHNR, FQNEAQ (reference sequence). V dropped 0 bases and J dropped 6 bases, with 12 bases sitting between them. The CDR3 contains 14 residues. This specimen comes from a study of shared clonotypes between healthy human individuals. The study, taken as a whole, reports: Tissue TCR repertoires likely differ from these blood-only repertoires.

The J gene is TRBJ2-7, the V gene TRBV7-9; D is undetermined. This clonotype was obtained from a woman in her 40s in good health. Some clones in this sample may be carry-over from other donors' samples. Sequencing used PBMCs. CDR3 sequence reads: CASSLALDVSEQYF. The DNA of the CDR3 is TGTGCCAGCAGCTTAGCGCTGGATGTATCCGAGCAGTACTTC.